The 12 T cell receptor beta chains given below trace back to one sample, sequenced in a study of blood T cell repertoires in COVID-19. The table came from immunoSEQ multiplex PCR; TCRdb's copy has only in-frame clones and leaves some out. This table holds 430,000 or so clones, around nine tenths found once. The sequenced sample consisted of PBMCs or T cells enriched from blood (not recorded which). Receptors originate from a woman under 30 who had been exposed to COVID-19.

This clone occurred once. The CDR3, as DNA: TGTGCCAGCAGCCCAAAGACTAGCGGGGGGGCAGATACGCAGTATTTT. Translation: CASSPKTSGGADTQYF. The chain combines TRBV9 with TRBJ2-3; 14 bases map to TRBD2. Unmatched junction bases numbered 5, after V lost 4 bases and J lost 4 bases. From germline, CDR1 is SGDLS and CDR2 YYNGEE. There are 16 residues in the CDR3.

The chain couples TRBV12-3 or TRBV12-4 to TRBJ1-2; tentatively, D is TRBD1 (5 bases). Between the trimmed V and J ends, which lost 7 bases and 8 bases, there was a span of 17 bases. The CDR3 has 13 amino acids. CDR3 DNA sequence: TGTGCCAGCACCCGTGTCCCGGGGGAAGGCTACACCTTC. As protein: CASTRVPGEGYTF.

This clone was seen a few times. The V and J genes are TRBV6-5 and TRBJ2-2; tentatively, D is TRBD2 (6 bases). The CDR3 is 13 residues long. V was pared by 6 bases and J by 4 bases, with 9 bases between. The germline V gene encodes CDR1 MNHEY and CDR2 SVGAGI. The CDR3 protein is CASRFGGTGELFF. In DNA, the CDR3 is TGTGCCAGCAGATTCGGGGGCACCGGGGAGCTGTTTTTT.

This clone has just one count. The chain combines TRBV5-1 with TRBJ2-7; the match to TRBD2 covers 14 bases. CDR1 and CDR2 from the germline V gene are SGHRS and YFSETQ. V lost 5 bases, J lost 4 bases, and 2 bases stayed unmatched. This CDR3 spans 14 amino acids. As DNA, the CDR3 is TGCGCCAGCAGAAGGACTAGCGGGAGGTACGAGCAGTACTTC. Translating gives CASRRTSGRYEQYF.

The V and J genes are TRBV5-1 and TRBJ2-5; possible D gene TRBD2, 6 bases. Trimming took 4 bases from V and 4 from J, leaving 11 bases between them. The CDR3 spans 13 residues. In germline, CDR1 is SGHRS, CDR2 YFSETQ. Written as DNA, the CDR3 is TGCGCCAGCAGCCGGATGGGGGGAGAGACCCAGTACTTC. The encoded protein is CASSRMGGETQYF.

This chain uses TRBV9 with TRBJ2-7; 7 nucleotides line up with TRBD1. Per the germline V gene, CDR1 is SGDLS and CDR2 is YYNGEE. This CDR3 spans 15 amino acids. After removal of 2 bases from V and 3 bases from J, the junction contained 8 bases not matched to a gene. This CDR3 reads CASSVWGTGVYEQYF. The DNA of the CDR3 is TGTGCCAGCAGCGTTTGGGGAACAGGGGTCTACGAGCAGTACTTC.

The CDR3 nucleotides are TGTGCCAGCAGTCCTAGTACCCAAGAGACCCAGTACTTC. Residues: CASSPSTQETQYF. This chain uses TRBV6-5 with TRBJ2-5; D unresolved. The germline CDR1 and CDR2 sequences are MNHEY and SVGAGI. Trimming stripped 5 bases from V and 1 base from J, with 8 bases between. There are 13 residues in the CDR3.

The chain combines TRBV2 with TRBJ2-7, with D possibly TRBD1 on 6 matching bases. V lost 6 bases, J lost 0 bases, and 12 bases lay in between. CDR3 length: 14 amino acids. Germline V gene data show CDR1 as SNHLY and CDR2 as FYNNEI. The CDR3 here is CASSRDKSSYEQYF. The DNA for the CDR3 is TGTGCCAGCAGCCGGGACAAGAGCTCCTACGAGCAGTACTTC.

This clone occurred once. The chain links TRBV3-1 (or the pseudogene TRBV3-2) to TRBJ2-3; TRBD1 is a possible D gene (8 bases). The germline V and J ends were trimmed by 2 bases and 4 bases, with 25 bases remaining between them. There are 19 residues in the CDR3. Germline-derived CDR1 and CDR2 are LGHDT and YNNKEL (reference sequence). CDR3 DNA: TGTGCCAGCAGCCAATACACTGACAGGGGCGGGAGTGTCGCAGATACGCAGTATTTT. Its translation is CASSQYTDRGGSVADTQYF.

The chain is built from TRBV12-3 or TRBV12-4 and TRBJ2-3; 11 bases match TRBD2. This CDR3 region has 13 residues. V gave up 7 bases and J gave up 8 bases; unmatched junction bases: 5. CDR3 region: CASTSGGSRTQYF. Written as DNA, the CDR3 is TGTGCCAGCACTAGCGGGGGGTCACGTACGCAGTATTTT.

The chain joins TRBV7-2 to TRBJ1-4; weak D call: TRBD1 (5 bases). Trimming took off 1 base at V and 3 bases at J, with 9 bases between the two ends. The germline gives CDR1 SGHTA, CDR2 FQGNSA. The CDR3 sequence is 15 residues long. The DNA of the CDR3 is TGTGCCAGCAGCTTAGAGCAGGGTCCTAATGAAAAACTGTTTTTT. The encoded protein is CASSLEQGPNEKLFF.

The chain links TRBV5-1 to TRBJ2-3; 7 bases align to TRBD1. The CDR3 loop spans 14 amino acids. The V gene end was trimmed by 4 bases and the J gene end by 10 bases; junction bases not matched to a gene: 12. CDR1 and CDR2 from the germline V gene are SGHRS and YFSETQ. The CDR3 DNA reads TGCGCCAGCAGCCAGGGACAGCATATGTATGCGCAGTATTTT. Protein: CASSQGQHMYAQYF.